This T cell receptor (beta chain) was captured by sequencing in a study of blood T cell repertoires in COVID-19. Study overall: Samples representing acute and convalescent COVID-19 were sourced from the United States, Italy and Spain.

Cohort assignment relied on participant-reported clinical history. Recovered Cohort 3 donors showed two negative PCRs, clearance, or symptom resolution. Methods used by the authors: The assay estimated nucleated cells by amplifying reference gene primers. Here immunoSEQ multiplex PCR was the method, and the copy in TCRdb shows in-frame clones only, minus some. For V, J and clone size, that table is used; D and trimming come from the DNA. The repertoire holds 150,000 to 200,000 clones, with around 83% as singletons. Material for sequencing was PBMCs or T cells enriched from blood (not recorded which). The TCR comes from a man aged 50-59 years who had recovered from COVID-19.

The CDR3 bases are TGTGCCAGCAGCGTAGATGGCGGACAGGGGTTCTCTGGGGCCAACGTCCTGACTTTC. This encodes CASSVDGGQGFSGANVLTF. This rearrangement joins TRBV9 to TRBJ2-6, with 9 nucleotides matching TRBD1. Germline CDR1 is SGDLS and CDR2 is YYNGEE. The CDR3 loop spans 19 amino acids. The ends lost 0 bases at V and 0 bases at J; junction bases unmatched: 7.